This T cell receptor (beta chain) was identified during a study of early T cells in non-severe SARS-CoV-2 infection. Overall study context: Sequenced material consisted of bulk RNA (from unsorted whole blood), and chains were unpaired.

Germline V gives CDR1 DFQATT, CDR2 SNEGSKA (reference sequence). Trimming removed 3 bases from V and 10 bases from J, with 13 bases in between. This CDR3 is 12 amino acids long. As part of library construction, unique molecular identifiers were attached to individual cDNA molecules. TCRdb reprocessed the 5' RACE reads with MiXCR, giving one entry per CDR3 protein. The sample has about 50,000 distinct CDR3 sequences, around a tenth seen once; the top ten hold about 15%. This clonotype was detected ten times or more. Its antigen is not identified. Study-wide results and limits: The VDJdb matching leaned toward anti-spike CD8 responses and overlooked private and CD4 specificities.

The sequenced sample was whole blood. The V gene is TRBV20-1, the J gene TRBJ2-1, with D maybe TRBD1 (6 bases). The TCR sequence derives from an adult who was a healthcare worker with PCR-confirmed SARS-CoV-2 infection or an uninfected control (not recorded which). This CDR3 reads CSARPLRGEQFF. The CDR3 DNA reads as TGCAGTGCTAGGCCACTGAGGGGGGAGCAGTTCTTC.